These 20 T cell receptor beta chains share one sample of origin, sequenced in a study of CD8+ T cells in alopecia areata. cDNA reverse transcribed from extracted RNA served as the sequencing template. Sequenced by immunoSEQ multiplex PCR; TCRdb stores in-frame clones only, minus some. Among more than 95,000 clones listed, roughly 69% were seen once. The sample consisted of CD4+ T cells sorted from blood. These receptors came from a human donor in good health.

This clone was seen only once. The J gene is TRBJ2-7, the V gene TRBV6-5; D is unresolved. CDR1 and CDR2 from the germline V gene are MNHEY and SVGAGI. Trimming shortened V by 0 bases and J by 5 bases, and 17 bases separated the two germline ends. This CDR3 contains 16 residues. CDR3 amino acids: CASSYSPTAPEHEQYF. CDR3 DNA sequence: TGTGCCAGCAGTTACTCGCCGACGGCTCCTGAGCACGAGCAGTACTTC.

This sequence joins TRBV20-1 and TRBJ2-3, with D perhaps matching TRBD2 (5 bases). The germline gives CDR1 DFQATT, CDR2 SNEGSKA (reference sequence). CDR3 size: 11 residues. The ends were cut back, 7 bases at V and 5 bases at J, with 10 bases in the middle. The CDR3 coding sequence is TGCAGTGTCAGTGAGGGAGATACGCAGTATTTT. Protein: CSVSEGDTQYF.

This clone was observed a single time. This chain uses TRBV27 with TRBJ1-2; tentatively, D is TRBD1 (5 bases). The CDR3 runs to 12 residues. Between the trimmed V and J ends, which lost 8 bases and 7 bases, there was a span of 14 bases. Looked up from germline, CDR1 is MNHEY and CDR2 is SMNVEV (reference sequence). CDR3 in amino acids: CASARPGSGYTF. The CDR3 DNA is TGTGCCAGCGCCCGTCCAGGGTCTGGCTACACCTTC.

The J gene is TRBJ1-1, the V gene TRBV29-1; no clear D. Trimming stripped 2 bases from V and 0 bases from J, with 7 bases between. Germline V gene sequence: CDR1 SQVTM, CDR2 ANQGSEA. The CDR3 runs to 13 residues. CDR3 DNA sequence: TGCAGCGTTGAACCGACACTGAACACTGAAGCTTTCTTT. It codes for CSVEPTLNTEAFF.

This chain connects TRBV11-1 to TRBJ1-1; D not resolved. The CDR3 loop spans 12 amino acids. V was clipped by 3 bases and J by 3 bases, with 5 bases between them. Germline V gives CDR1 SGHAT, CDR2 FQDESV (reference sequence). This CDR3 reads CASSFKYTEAFF. The CDR3 coding sequence is TGTGCCAGCAGCTTCAAGTACACTGAAGCTTTCTTT.

V and J are TRBV15 and TRBJ1-1, with D perhaps TRBD1 (6 bases). Trimming left V 7 bases short and J 11 bases short, with 26 bases between. This CDR3 comprises 15 residues. CDR1 is LNHNV, CDR2 YYDKDF, per germline (reference sequence). CDR3 bases: TGTGCCACCAAAGAGGGACAAAGACAAGCCCCGAGGGCTTTCTTT. Its translation: CATKEGQRQAPRAFF.

The rearrangement joins TRBV29-1 to TRBJ1-1; D is undetermined. Trimming cost V 2 bases and J 3 bases, with 10 bases left between them. The length of the CDR3 is 13 residues. Germline V gene data show CDR1 as SQVTM and CDR2 as ANQGSEA. The CDR3 nucleotides read TGCAGCGTTGAAACCCTTCGGGACACTGAAGCTTTCTTT. Its translation is CSVETLRDTEAFF.

CDR3 in amino acids: CASSPDIQSGYTF. CDR3 in DNA: TGTGCCAGCAGCCCCGACATTCAGAGTGGCTACACCTTC. The chain couples TRBV11-2 to TRBJ1-2; D uncertain. The V gene lost 5 bases and the J gene lost 7 bases, with 14 bases spanning the gap. CDR1 is SGHAT and CDR2 is FQNNGV in the germline V gene. This CDR3 has 13 amino acids. The full variable domain, in which reference TRBV11-2 and TRBJ1-2 provide the parts outside the CDR3, is EAGVAQSPRYKIIEKRQSVAFWCNPISGHATLYWYQQILGQGPKLLIQFQNNGVVDDSQLPKDRFSAERLKGVDSTLKIQPAKLEDSAVYLCASSPDIQSGYTFGSGTRLTVV.

The chain joins TRBV6-5 to TRBJ2-5; 11 bases are shared with TRBD2. The CDR3 contains 15 residues. The germline V gene has CDR1 MNHEY and CDR2 SVGAGI. Trimming removed 1 base from V and 2 bases from J; junction bases left unmatched: 0. This CDR3 is CASSYLAGGQETQYF. The CDR3 DNA is TGTGCCAGCAGTTACTTAGCGGGGGGGCAAGAGACCCAGTACTTC.

This chain connects TRBV30 to TRBJ1-6; TRBD1 matches 7 bases. CDR3 length: 15 residues. V lost 0 bases, J lost 6 bases, and 5 bases stayed unmatched. Germline V gene sequence: CDR1 GTSNPN, CDR2 SVGIG (reference sequence). This chain's CDR3 is CAWSVGGQINSPLHF. CDR3 nucleotides: TGTGCCTGGAGTGTAGGGGGACAGATTAATTCACCCCTCCACTTT.

The gene calls are TRBV27 and TRBJ2-6, with D tentatively TRBD1 or TRBD2 (5 bases each). Per germline, CDR1 MNHEY and CDR2 SMNVEV (reference sequence). The V and J ends lost 3 bases and 0 bases respectively, with 12 bases between them. The CDR3 spans 17 residues. The CDR3: CASSLSGRRSGANVLTF. The DNA of the CDR3 is TGTGCCAGCAGTTTGTCGGGACGCCGCTCTGGGGCCAACGTCCTGACTTTC.

The chain recombines TRBV19 with TRBJ1-5; D is possibly TRBD1 (5 bases). Looked up from germline, CDR1 is LNHDA and CDR2 is SQIVND (reference sequence). With 7 bases removed from V and 5 bases from J, the gap between germline ends came to 21 bases. The CDR3 contains 16 residues. The CDR3 is CASTVRLSQGDQPQHF. CDR3 coding DNA: TGTGCCAGTACCGTAAGATTGTCGCAGGGAGATCAGCCCCAGCATTTT.

The chain is built from TRBV5-1 and TRBJ2-2; possibly TRBD1 for D (5 bases). The germline V gene has CDR1 SGHRS and CDR2 YFSETQ. CDR3 length: 15 residues. Trimming took off 4 bases at V and 6 bases at J, with 16 bases between the two ends. The CDR3, as DNA: TGCGCCAGCAGCCAGTCCGACAGAATGGCCGGGGAGCTGTTTTTT. Protein: CASSQSDRMAGELFF. Variable domain in full (rest from reference TRBV5-1 and TRBJ2-2): KAGVTQTPRYLIKTRGQQVTLSCSPISGHRSVSWYQQTPGQGLQFLFEYFSETQRNKGNFPGRFSGRQFSNSRSEMNVSTLELGDSALYLCASSQSDRMAGELFFGEGSRLTVL.

The table lists this clone with a few counts. This sequence joins TRBV28 and TRBJ1-1, with unresolved D. The CDR3 is made up of 12 amino acids. V lost 6 bases to trimming and J lost 0 bases, with 5 bases between them. Germline CDR1 and CDR2: MDHEN and SYDVKM. DNA of the CDR3: TGTGCCAGCAGCGGAGTGAACACTGAAGCTTTCTTT. Encoded protein: CASSGVNTEAFF.

The chain combines TRBV29-1 with TRBJ1-2; D gene unclear. Germline V gene lookup returns CDR1 SQVTM and CDR2 ANQGSEA. CDR3 size: 15 residues. The ends were cut back, 1 base at V and 7 bases at J, with 19 bases in the middle. CDR3 in amino acids: CSVEVDIGRSGGYTF. The CDR3 nucleotides read TGCAGCGTTGAAGTAGATATAGGGCGATCGGGTGGCTACACCTTC.

This chain uses TRBV30 with TRBJ1-5, with TRBD1 matching over 9 bases. The CDR3 has 13 residues. V trimming: 1 base; J trimming: 10 bases; junction bases outside the gene matches: 5. Germline-derived CDR1 and CDR2 are GTSNPN and SVGIG (reference sequence). CDR3 region: CAWSGGTGRPQHF. The CDR3, as DNA: TGTGCCTGGAGTGGCGGGACAGGGCGACCCCAGCATTTT.

This clone was detected only a few times. The rearrangement uses TRBV29-1 and TRBJ1-1; the match to TRBD1 covers 7 bases. The V segment lost 7 bases and the J segment 1 base; nucleotides outside the gene matches: 9. This CDR3 spans 14 amino acids. The germline V gene has CDR1 SQVTM and CDR2 ANQGSEA. CDR3 protein: CSARGPGGNTEAFF. In DNA, the CDR3 is TGCAGCGCCAGAGGGCCAGGGGGGAACACTGAAGCTTTCTTT.

This clone appeared a few times. The V call is TRBV4-1, the J call TRBJ1-5; D may be TRBD1 (5 bases). CDR3 length: 18 residues. The V end lost 2 bases, the J end lost 3 bases, and 20 bases lay between the germline ends. CDR1 MGHRA and CDR2 YSYEKL come from the germline V gene. The DNA for the CDR3 is TGCGCCAGCAGCCAACGCATTCCCGGACGGGGCGACAATCAGCCCCAGCATTTT. Its protein product is CASSQRIPGRGDNQPQHF.

Concerning this clone: A read error may account for a junction end that differs from germline. The rearrangement joins TRBV4-2 to TRBJ2-5; 7 bases map to TRBD2. Germline V gives CDR1 LGHNA, CDR2 YNFKEQ. The length of the CDR3 is 12 residues. CDR3 residues: CASSRGGEVTHF. CDR3 nucleotide sequence: TGTGCCAGCAGCCGTGGGGGGGAGGTCACGCACTTC.

The chain is built from TRBV9 and TRBJ2-2; D not resolved. Trimming took off 0 bases at V and 1 base at J, with 7 bases between the two ends. The CDR3 loop spans 15 amino acids. Germline CDR1 and CDR2: SGDLS and YYNGEE. The CDR3 DNA is TGTGCCAGCAGCGTAGACGGCAAGAACACCGGGGAGCTGTTTTTT. Residues: CASSVDGKNTGELFF.